What follows is one TCR beta chain and its context. Its antigen is not known. The record originates from a study of blood T cells in healthy people across ages. For the second PCR, which ran for about 6 to 11 cycles, a sample-barcoded 5' primer and a J-beta primer mix were used. TCRdb passed the 5' RACE reads through MiXCR, listing each CDR3 protein once. There are roughly 1,500,000 distinct CDR3 sequences in the sample; around 35% occur only once, and about 10% lies in the top ten. Study-wide points: While age rose, TCR beta diversity per million T cells dropped in a roughly linear way.

Trimming cost V 4 bases and J 5 bases; bases outside gene matches: 5. The CDR3 is 14 residues long. Germline V gives CDR1 LGHDT, CDR2 YNNKEL (reference sequence). The chain combines TRBV3-1 with TRBJ2-1; 7 bases align to TRBD2. This receptor was identified in a woman aged 30 to 39 in good health. The sample taken for sequencing was blood. The DNA of the CDR3 is TGTGCCAGCAGCCGCCGGGACTATCACAATGAGCAGTTCTTC. Protein sequence: CASSRRDYHNEQFF.